Below are 32 T cell receptor beta chains sequenced from a single sample in a study of post-analysis software for immune sequencing data (dated by TCRdb to the mid-2010s). Overall study outcomes, separate from this receptor: Patients showed significantly higher frequencies than controls for about 5 TRBV segments, among them TRBV5-6, TRBV5-1 and TRBV20-1.

Library construction relied on PCR. Sequencing took place on an Illumina HiSeq 2500. To reduce PCR and sequencing biases, unique molecular identifiers were incorporated into the TCR beta cDNA libraries. TCRdb reworked the public reads: Q25 trimming with fastp, MiXCR clone assembly, productive beta chains retained. Rows with one shared CDR3 protein collapse into an entry with the most common genes and DNA. This sample has 600,000 to 750,000 distinct CDR3 sequences in its table, and 59% of those were observed once. About 11% of the sample goes to the ten largest clones. Which antigens these TCRs recognize remains unknown. Specimen: blood. These receptor sequences come from a girl aged 2 to 9 with multiple sclerosis.

This clonotype came up a few times. The genes are TRBV29-1 and TRBJ2-5; D gene uncertain. Germline V gene sequence: CDR1 SQVTM, CDR2 ANQGSEA. V gave up 3 bases and J gave up 1 base, with 9 bases separating them. The CDR3 runs to 13 residues. CDR3 bases: TGCAGCGTTGACGGCCTTATCCAAGAGACCCAGTACTTC. Translation: CSVDGLIQETQYF. Full variable domain (remainder filled in from reference TRBV29-1 and TRBJ2-5): SAVISQKPSRDICQRGTSLTIQCQVDSQVTMMFWYRQQPGQSLTLIATANQGSEATYESGFVIDKFPISRPNLTFSTLTVSNMSPEDSSIYLCSVDGLIQETQYFGPGTRLLVL.

The J gene is TRBJ1-5, the V gene TRBV28; no clear D gene. The CDR3 is 12 residues long. CDR1 and CDR2 (germline): MDHEN, SYDVKM. V was clipped by 2 bases and J by 6 bases, with 5 bases between them. The CDR3 coding sequence is TGTGCCAGCAGTTTACCCGCTCAGCCCCAGCATTTT. Encoded protein: CASSLPAQPQHF. Full variable domain (missing parts from reference TRBV28 and TRBJ1-5): DVKVTQSSRYLVKRTGEKVFLECVQDMDHENMFWYRQDPGLGLRLIYFSYDVKMKEKGDIPEGYSVSREKKERFSLILESASTNQTSMYLCASSLPAQPQHFGDGTRLSIL.

The chain is built from TRBV10-2 and TRBJ2-7; D unclear. Trimming left V 0 bases short and J 2 bases short, with 8 bases between. CDR1 is WSHSY and CDR2 is SAAADI in the germline V gene. The CDR3 spans 14 residues. The CDR3 protein is CASSESDGPYEQYF. The CDR3 bases are TGCGCCAGCAGTGAGTCCGACGGCCCCTACGAGCAGTACTTC.

V is TRBV11-2 and J is TRBJ1-2; 9 bases agree with TRBD1. Looked up from germline, CDR1 is SGHAT and CDR2 is FQNNGV. CDR3 length equals 14 residues. V trimming: 5 bases; J trimming: 8 bases; junction bases outside the gene matches: 9. CDR3 nucleotide sequence: TGTGCCAGCAGCGCGTGGACAGGGGATCACGGCTACACCTTC. The encoded protein is CASSAWTGDHGYTF.

The chain is built from TRBV20-1 and TRBJ2-5; 7 bases are shared with TRBD2. J lost 4 bases, V lost 0 bases, and 8 bases had no gene match. From germline, CDR1 is DFQATT and CDR2 SNEGSKA (reference sequence). The CDR3 is 15 amino acids. CDR3 region: CSARDEQGLSETQYF. The DNA for the CDR3 is TGCAGTGCTAGAGATGAGCAGGGACTATCAGAGACCCAGTACTTC.

This sequence joins TRBV20-1 and TRBJ2-4, with 8 bases that match TRBD1. V shed 5 bases and J 0 bases; nucleotides not matched to a gene: 15. The germline gives CDR1 DFQATT, CDR2 SNEGSKA (reference sequence). The CDR3 length is 18 residues. CDR3 sequence reads: CSAPLPGQDRLAKNIQYF. CDR3 DNA sequence: TGCAGTGCTCCCTTGCCGGGACAGGACCGTTTAGCCAAAAACATTCAGTACTTC.

This clonotype was seen once. The rearrangement uses TRBV12-3 or TRBV12-4 and TRBJ1-1; D not certain. The CDR3 is 13 amino acids. V gave up 3 bases and J gave up 5 bases, with 10 bases separating them. The DNA of the CDR3 is TGTGCCAGCAGTTTTTCGGCGGGAACTGAAGCTTTCTTT. Translated: CASSFSAGTEAFF.

The chain uses TRBV4-2 and TRBJ1-1; a possible D gene is TRBD1 (6 bases). Trimming took 2 bases from V and 0 from J, leaving 19 bases between them. From germline, CDR1 is LGHNA and CDR2 YNFKEQ. CDR3 length: 18 amino acids. Here the CDR3 reads CASSQPQPRAGVNTEAFF. The CDR3, as DNA: TGTGCCAGCAGCCAACCTCAACCCAGGGCAGGGGTGAACACTGAAGCTTTCTTT.

A few counts support this clonotype. The rearrangement uses TRBV29-1 and TRBJ2-5, with D uncertain. Germline assignment: CDR1 SQVTM and CDR2 ANQGSEA. CDR3 length equals 13 residues. With 3 bases removed from V and 2 bases from J, the gap between germline ends came to 10 bases. CDR3 region: CSVDSEAQETQYF. As DNA, the CDR3 is TGCAGCGTTGACTCCGAGGCTCAAGAGACCCAGTACTTC.

This chain links TRBV11-3 with TRBJ2-4, with D perhaps TRBD1 (5 bases). The tail of the sequence fits TRBJ2-7 better, so the J call may be wrong. The CDR3 runs 16 residues. Germline V gene sequence: CDR1 SGHNT, CDR2 YENEEA. CDR3 amino acids: CASSLEGPHRAYEQYF. Here the CDR3 DNA reads TGTGCCAGCAGCTTAGAGGGGCCTCATAGGGCCTACGAGCAGTACTTC.

The chain has TRBV20-1 and TRBJ2-1; TRBD1 might be the D (6 bases). The CDR3 is made up of 14 amino acids. The germline CDR1 and CDR2 sequences are DFQATT and SNEGSKA (reference sequence). V was cut by 3 bases and J by 5 bases, with 14 bases left in between. The CDR3 protein is CSASTGSVDNEQFF. DNA of the CDR3: TGCAGTGCTAGCACAGGGTCAGTAGACAATGAGCAGTTCTTC.

This chain links TRBV29-1 with TRBJ2-3, with no clear D. Germline V CDR1 and CDR2: SQVTM, ANQGSEA. The CDR3 runs 14 residues. V lost 3 bases to trimming and J lost 1 base, with 11 bases between them. The CDR3 spells CSVDRAGGTDTQYF. Written as DNA, the CDR3 is TGCAGCGTTGATAGAGCTGGGGGCACAGATACGCAGTATTTT.

V is TRBV5-1 and J is TRBJ2-3, with D possibly called TRBD1 or TRBD2 (5 bases each). Trimming removed 8 bases from V and 0 bases from J, with 19 bases in between. In germline, CDR1 is SGHRS, CDR2 YFSETQ. The CDR3 is 16 residues long. The CDR3 nucleotides read TGCGCCAGTAGCGACGGGACGACCTATAGCACAGATACGCAGTATTTT. Protein sequence: CASSDGTTYSTDTQYF.

This chain uses TRBV29-1 with TRBJ1-1; 7 nucleotides line up with TRBD1. Per the germline V gene, CDR1 is SQVTM and CDR2 is ANQGSEA. The V gene end was trimmed by 4 bases and the J gene end by 0 bases; junction bases not matched to a gene: 5. CDR3 size: 14 residues. The CDR3 sequence: CSVVDRVLNTEAFF. Here the CDR3 DNA reads TGCAGCGTTGTCGACAGGGTGTTGAACACTGAAGCTTTCTTT. The variable domain in full, completed from reference TRBV29-1 and TRBJ1-1, reads SAVISQKPSRDICQRGTSLTIQCQVDSQVTMMFWYRQQPGQSLTLIATANQGSEATYESGFVIDKFPISRPNLTFSTLTVSNMSPEDSSIYLCSVVDRVLNTEAFFGQGTRLTVV.

The gene calls are TRBV4-3 and TRBJ1-1, with TRBD1 matching over 8 bases. The CDR3 sequence is 15 residues long. The ends lost 3 bases at V and 6 bases at J; junction bases unmatched: 9. Germline V lookup: CDR1 LGHNA, CDR2 YSLEER. CDR3 protein: CASSHIGQGSSEAFF. The CDR3 DNA reads TGCGCCAGCAGCCATATAGGACAGGGATCGTCTGAAGCTTTCTTT.

The chain couples TRBV3-1 to TRBJ1-1; D remains unclear. The germline CDR1 and CDR2 sequences are LGHDT and YNNKEL (reference sequence). This CDR3 region has 13 residues. The V end was cut by 1 base, the J end by 1 base, with 4 bases between. CDR3 nucleotide sequence: TGTGCCAGCAGCCAAGTACCGAACACTGAAGCTTTCTTT. It is translated as CASSQVPNTEAFF.

This clonotype has a single count. This chain joins TRBV5-1 and TRBJ2-7; D unresolved. Between the trimmed V and J ends, which lost 0 bases and 7 bases, there was a span of 17 bases. The CDR3 has 15 residues. Germline CDR1 SGHRS, CDR2 YFSETQ. The CDR3 here is CASSLDGHPDGEQYF. The CDR3 region has the DNA TGCGCCAGCAGCTTGGACGGCCACCCCGATGGGGAGCAGTACTTC.

This clonotype has a count of ten or more. V is TRBV29-1 and J is TRBJ2-6; no definite D call. This CDR3 contains 13 residues. The germline V gene has CDR1 SQVTM and CDR2 ANQGSEA. V lost 4 bases and J 1 base, leaving 5 bases between the germline ends. In DNA form, the CDR3 reads TGCAGCGTTGGGTTGTCTGGGGCCAACGTCCTGACTTTC. As protein: CSVGLSGANVLTF.

This clonotype has only a few counts. CDR3 region: CASSLGEGALAKNIQYF. The CDR3 coding sequence is TGTGCCAGCAGTTTAGGTGAAGGAGCCTTAGCCAAAAACATTCAGTACTTC. The chain is built from TRBV12-3 or TRBV12-4 and TRBJ2-4; D call uncertain. Trimming removed 1 base from V and 0 bases from J, with 13 bases in between. This CDR3 spans 17 amino acids.

This clonotype showed up just a few times. The chain uses TRBV25-1 and TRBJ1-1, with 8 bases that match TRBD1. V lost 8 bases and J lost 2; bases outside the gene matches: 7. CDR1 and CDR2 (germline): MGHDK, SYGVNS. The CDR3 sequence is 14 residues long. The CDR3 nucleotides read TGTGCCAGCGGACAGACAGGGGTAAACACTGAAGCTTTCTTT. This codes for CASGQTGVNTEAFF.

The chain joins TRBV12-3 or TRBV12-4 to TRBJ2-5; 8 bases are a match to TRBD1. Trimming removed 5 bases from V and 11 bases from J; junction bases left unmatched: 7. The CDR3 is made up of 12 amino acids. The CDR3 reads CASSNRGNEQYF. The CDR3 coding sequence is TGTGCCAGCAGTAACAGGGGGAATGAGCAGTACTTC.

The V gene is TRBV6-2 or TRBV6-3, the J gene TRBJ1-2, with TRBD1 matching 7 bases. Trimming cost V 6 bases and J 4 bases; bases outside gene matches: 5. This CDR3 has 13 residues. The germline CDR1 and CDR2 sequences are MNHEY and SVGEGT. Written as DNA, the CDR3 is TGTGCCAGCAGCATCGACAGGGTCTATGGCTACACCTTC. It codes for CASSIDRVYGYTF.

This chain connects TRBV7-9 to TRBJ2-1, with 7 bases lining up with TRBD2. J gave up 2 bases and V 8 bases, and 3 bases lay outside the gene matches. This CDR3 has 13 amino acids. Looked up from germline, CDR1 is SEHNR and CDR2 is FQNEAQ (reference sequence). The CDR3 DNA sequence: TGTGCCAGCTGTGGGGGGGCCTACAATGAGCAGTTCTTC. It codes for CASCGGAYNEQFF.

The chain recombines TRBV9 with TRBJ2-7; either TRBD1 or TRBD2 may fit D (6 bases each). The J call may be incorrect, as the DNA end agrees better with TRBJ2-5. The CDR3 is made up of 15 amino acids. Germline V CDR1 and CDR2: SGDLS, YYNGEE. The CDR3: CASSASGGGGETQYF. In nucleotides, the CDR3 is TGTGCCAGCAGCGCCTCCGGAGGGGGTGGTGAGACCCAGTACTTC.

V and J are TRBV7-9 and TRBJ1-6; D perhaps matches TRBD1 (5 bases). The CDR3 extends over 13 amino acids. The germline V gene encodes CDR1 SEHNR and CDR2 FQNEAQ (reference sequence). V dropped 6 bases and J dropped 7 bases, with 10 bases sitting between them. The CDR3 DNA reads as TGTGCCAGCAGGTCGACAGAAAATTCACCCCTCCACTTT. Its translation: CASRSTENSPLHF.

The V gene is TRBV6-2 or TRBV6-3, the J gene TRBJ1-2; maybe TRBD1 (5 bases). Germline lookup yields CDR1 MNHEY and CDR2 SVGEGT. V was clipped by 0 bases and J by 4 bases, with 15 bases between them. This CDR3 has 16 residues. CDR3 coding DNA: TGTGCCAGCAGTTACTCGCGACAGACCGCTCGCTATGGCTACACCTTC. Residues: CASSYSRQTARYGYTF.

Concerning this clonotype itself: No conserved phenylalanine or tryptophan is present at the end of the CDR3, so a read error is the likely explanation. The rearrangement joins TRBV29-1 to TRBJ1-2, with 7 positions matching TRBD1. From germline, CDR1 is SQVTM and CDR2 ANQGSEA. CDR3 size: 15 residues. The junction had 7 bases not matched to a gene; V was cut back by 3 bases and J by 0 bases. Here the CDR3 reads CSVEGRDRSNYGYTV. CDR3 in DNA: TGCAGCGTTGAGGGGCGGGACAGATCTAACTATGGCTACACCGTC.

The chain recombines TRBV12-3 or TRBV12-4 with TRBJ1-6; the D is unclear. The CDR3 has 13 amino acids. Deletions cut 4 bases from V and 13 bases from J, with 14 bases between. The CDR3 region has the DNA TGTGCCAGCAGTTACGGACGGCGGGAGCCCCTCCACTTT. This codes for CASSYGRREPLHF.

This clonotype occurred a few times. An end of the junction differs from the germline gene, which may be a read error. The rearrangement links TRBV6-5 to TRBJ2-1, with 7 positions matching TRBD2. CDR1 and CDR2 from the germline V gene are MNHEY and SVGAGI. The CDR3 has 15 amino acids. CDR3 in DNA: TGTGCCAGCAGAAACCGGGACGGGGACTACAATGAGCTGTTCTTC. As protein: CASRNRDGDYNELFF.

This chain joins TRBV3-1 and TRBJ2-1; 9 positions agree with TRBD2. The V and J ends lost 3 bases and 2 bases, in that order; junction bases with no gene match: 14. This CDR3 is built from 19 residues. Germline assignment: CDR1 LGHDT and CDR2 YNNKEL (reference sequence). This chain's CDR3 is CASSHRLAGTYGPYNEQFF. The CDR3 bases are TGTGCCAGCAGCCATCGCCTAGCGGGGACCTATGGCCCCTACAATGAGCAGTTCTTC.

The rearrangement uses TRBV7-9 and TRBJ1-1; D is possibly TRBD1 (5 bases). The CDR3 contains 15 residues. Per the germline V gene, CDR1 is SEHNR and CDR2 is FQNEAQ (reference sequence). V lost 5 bases to trimming and J lost 5 bases, with 18 bases between them. The CDR3: CASSPRLGERTEAFF. The CDR3 nucleotides read TGTGCCAGCAGCCCTCGGCTGGGGGAGCGGACTGAAGCTTTCTTT.

The V call is TRBV10-2, the J call TRBJ1-1; the match to TRBD1 covers 10 bases. CDR3 length equals 14 residues. V shed 11 bases and J 3 bases; nucleotides not matched to a gene: 9. Germline values: CDR1 WSHSY, CDR2 SAAADI. Here the CDR3 reads CASTDRGQDTEAFF. The CDR3 nucleotides are TGCGCCTCGACCGACAGGGGGCAGGACACTGAAGCTTTCTTT.